The entry below gives a single TCR beta chain sequence along with its context. Its antigen remains unknown. All the patients suffered relapse after autologous stem cell transplantation, and brentuximab vedotin exposure differed. Using magnetic negative selection, the CD4+ T cells were separated out of thawed PBMCs. Complete response, partial response or progressive disease was recorded as best response. TCRdb keeps only in-frame clones here, not all; method: immunoSEQ multiplex PCR. The sample lists under 2,000 clones; 75% to 90% were seen once. The source of the sample is a study of PD-1 blockade in classical Hodgkin lymphoma. Background on the study: Nivolumab was administered to patients intravenously at 3 mg/kg every 2 weeks.

Study-level results: The repertoire differences lack a defined cause, possibly disease activity or prior therapy. In newly diagnosed patients, baseline TCR diversity was reportedly below that of healthy donors.

This receptor was obtained from a human donor with classical Hodgkin lymphoma. The sample was CD4+ T cells from blood, taken at baseline.

The CDR3 region is CASSGDNDNQPQHF. The DNA for the CDR3 is TGTGCCAGCAGTGGGGACAACGACAATCAGCCCCAGCATTTT. This rearrangement joins TRBV6-1 to TRBJ1-5; the D gene is possibly TRBD1 (6 bases). Looked up from germline, CDR1 is MNHNS and CDR2 is SASEGT. This CDR3 is built from 14 residues. V lost 4 bases to trimming and J lost 3 bases, with 10 bases between them.